The clone carrying this TCR beta chain was detected a few times. What it recognizes is unknown. Molecular barcoding with unique molecular identifiers was used for the TCRbeta library. TCRdb itself ran the PCR reads through MiXCR, one entry per CDR3 protein. The sample lists 90,000 to 100,000 distinct CDR3 sequences; 23% were seen once. This sample is drawn from a study of T-cell reconstitution after alpha-beta-depleted transplantation in children. The study, taken as a whole, reports: Expanded graft clones, several hundred of them, were reportedly the source of alpha-beta T cells about two months after transplant. T-cell numbers and diversity, one year after transplant, stemmed largely from T cells that were newly produced. Surviving recipient cells, namely T cells and thymic progenitors, were the source of high day-60 TCRbeta diversity in some patients.

Germline lookup yields CDR1 KGHSH and CDR2 LQKENI. Trimming shortened V by 0 bases and J by 3 bases, and 12 bases separated the two germline ends. The CDR3 has 16 amino acids. This clonotype originated in a boy between 2 and 15 years old with acute lymphoblastic leukemia, due to receive a stem cell transplant. The J gene is TRBJ2-4, the V gene TRBV18; D remains unclear. The source was PBMCs, collected before TCRalphabeta/CD19-depleted stem cell transplant. The CDR3 reads CASSPPVGSSKNIQYF. DNA of the CDR3: TGTGCCAGCTCACCACCGGTAGGGTCTAGCAAAAACATTCAGTACTTC.